Reported below is one T cell receptor beta chain. This sample was taken from a study of blood T cell repertoires in COVID-19. Study details: T cells, B-cell-depleted T cells, or PBMCs supplied cDNA or gDNA.

Some clones are missing from TCRdb's copy, which holds only in-frame ones; the method was immunoSEQ multiplex PCR. This table has under 200,000 clones, roughly 87% appearing once. Germline CDR1 LGHNA, CDR2 YNFKEQ. Deletions cut 4 bases from V and 1 base from J, with 16 bases between. The CDR3 is 16 residues long. The sequence derives from a woman between 45 and 60 years old who had recovered from COVID-19. This sequence joins TRBV4-2 and TRBJ2-5, with D possibly being TRBD2 (5 bases). What was sequenced was PBMCs or T cells enriched from blood (not recorded which). This CDR3 reads CASSRPERGLQETQYF. The CDR3 coding sequence is TGTGCCAGCAGCCGCCCCGAACGGGGTCTCCAAGAGACCCAGTACTTC.